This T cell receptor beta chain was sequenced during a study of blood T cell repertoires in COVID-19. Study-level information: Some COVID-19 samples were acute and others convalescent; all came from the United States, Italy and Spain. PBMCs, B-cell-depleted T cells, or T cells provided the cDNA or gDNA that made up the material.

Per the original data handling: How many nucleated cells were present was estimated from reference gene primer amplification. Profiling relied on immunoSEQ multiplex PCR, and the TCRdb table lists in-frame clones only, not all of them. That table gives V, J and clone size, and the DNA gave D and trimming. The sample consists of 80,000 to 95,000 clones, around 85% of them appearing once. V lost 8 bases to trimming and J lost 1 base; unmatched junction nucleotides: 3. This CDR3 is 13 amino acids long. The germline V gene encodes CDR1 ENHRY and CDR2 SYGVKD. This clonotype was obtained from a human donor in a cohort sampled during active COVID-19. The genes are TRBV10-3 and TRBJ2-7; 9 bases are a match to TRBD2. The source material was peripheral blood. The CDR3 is CAIVAGASYEQYF. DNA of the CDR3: TGTGCCATCGTAGCGGGGGCGTCCTACGAGCAGTACTTC.